By sample share, the clone carrying this TCR beta chain is medium-sized. This record comes from a study of tumor-infiltrating lymphocytes in oesophageal squamous cell carcinoma. TCRdb analysed the PCR reads with MiXCR anew, one entry per CDR3 protein. The sample has more than 3,000 distinct CDR3 sequences; roughly a sixth are singletons. The sequence came from a male donor with esophageal squamous cell carcinoma. The sequenced sample consisted of esophageal tumor tissue.

The CDR3 here is CASNVPGAYNEQFF. The CDR3 DNA follows: TGTGCCAGCAATGTACCGGGAGCCTACAATGAGCAGTTCTTC. This chain uses TRBV28 with TRBJ2-1, with D possibly being TRBD2 (6 bases). The ends were cut back, 7 bases at V and 2 bases at J, with 12 bases in the middle. Looked up from germline, CDR1 is MDHEN and CDR2 is SYDVKM. The CDR3 sequence is 14 residues long.